Detailed here is one T cell receptor beta chain. What it recognizes is unknown. The sample is drawn from a study of cytomegalovirus exposure and HLA in healthy donors. About the research overall: Sequencing of about 179 million T cells in an earlier analysis found 95 million to 120 million unique TCR beta sequences.

General study findings and limits: Links to common viral pathogens appeared, in a later analysis, for several of the most significant clusters. Analyzed later, association rates of TCRs varied across HLA loci, with DRB1 most and HLA-C fewest.

CDR1 and CDR2 from the germline V gene are SGHDT and YYEEEE. V was trimmed by 6 bases and J by 0 bases, leaving 12 bases between them. The CDR3 sequence is 15 residues long. The PCR was carried out with 60 Vbeta primers and 13 Jbeta primers. Profiled with immunoSEQ multiplex PCR; TCRdb holds only in-frame clones, not every one. The table shows around 150,000 clones, with more than 65% occurring only once. The genes are TRBV5-6 and TRBJ1-4, with unresolved D. The sequencing sample was made of PBMCs. This TCR derives from a man aged 50-59 years in good health and CMV-seropositive. The CDR3, as DNA: TGTGCCAGCAAACTTGGGAGCGCAACTAATGAAAAACTGTTTTTT. Translating it yields CASKLGSATNEKLFF.